This TCR beta chain derives from a study of T cells after yellow fever vaccination. Only a few counts were recorded for this clonotype. Its antigen is still unknown. Universal primer sites and UMIs were introduced during 5'RACE template-switching synthesis of TCR cDNA. One entry per CDR3 protein, called by TCRdb with MiXCR from the 5' RACE reads. The data show a few hundred thousand distinct CDR3 sequences, 15% to 20% seen once. CDR1 and CDR2 (germline): SGHTA, FQGNSA. The CDR3 is 13 amino acids. J gave up 7 bases and V 7 bases, and 5 bases lay outside the gene matches. Study-wide findings and caveats: The secondary response peaked faster, at day 5 versus 15, but was weaker. Bulk-population clonotypes that are abundant could appear as contaminants in FACS-sorted repertoires. Reappearance after the booster was observed for most primary-vaccination clones (about 97% CD4, just over 85% CD8).

Material: PBMCs, obtained 15 days after the yellow fever booster vaccination. This TCR was sampled from a man aged 25-40 years who received the YFV17D yellow fever vaccine. J is TRBJ2-4 and V is TRBV7-2; 9 bases are a match to TRBD1. The CDR3 reads CASNRGRENIQYF. CDR3 sequence (DNA): TGTGCCAGCAACAGGGGGCGCGAGAACATTCAGTACTTC.